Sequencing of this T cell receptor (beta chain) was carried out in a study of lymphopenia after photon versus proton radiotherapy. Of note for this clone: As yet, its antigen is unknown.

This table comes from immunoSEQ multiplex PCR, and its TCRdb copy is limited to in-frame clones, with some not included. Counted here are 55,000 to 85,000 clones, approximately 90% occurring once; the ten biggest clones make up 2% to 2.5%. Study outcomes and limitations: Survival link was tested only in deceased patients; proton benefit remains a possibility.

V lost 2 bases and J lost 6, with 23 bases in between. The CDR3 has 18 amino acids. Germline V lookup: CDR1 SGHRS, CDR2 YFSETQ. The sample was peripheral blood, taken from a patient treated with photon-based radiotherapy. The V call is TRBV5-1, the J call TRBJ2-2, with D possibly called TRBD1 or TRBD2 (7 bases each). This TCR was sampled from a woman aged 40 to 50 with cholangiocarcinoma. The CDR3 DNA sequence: TGCGCCAGCAGCTTTGGACAGGCGGGGGACCGTAACTCCGGGGAGCTGTTTTTT. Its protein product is CASSFGQAGDRNSGELFF.